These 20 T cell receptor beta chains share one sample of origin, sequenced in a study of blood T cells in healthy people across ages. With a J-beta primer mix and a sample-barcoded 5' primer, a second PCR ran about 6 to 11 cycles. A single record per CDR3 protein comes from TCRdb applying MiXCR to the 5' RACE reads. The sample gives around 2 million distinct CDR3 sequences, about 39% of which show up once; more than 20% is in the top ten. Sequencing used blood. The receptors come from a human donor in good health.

CDR3 region: CASSFRFGGLETQYF. CDR3 nucleotide sequence: TGTGCCAGCAGTTTTCGGTTTGGGGGCCTTGAGACCCAGTACTTC. This sequence joins TRBV28 and TRBJ2-5; D possibly corresponds to TRBD1 (6 bases). This CDR3 has 15 residues. Deletions cut 3 bases from V and 5 bases from J, with 16 bases between. Germline values: CDR1 MDHEN, CDR2 SYDVKM.

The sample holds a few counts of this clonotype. In nucleotides, the CDR3 is TGCAGTGCGAGTAGTTGGGATCAGCCCCAGCATTTT. Its translation: CSASSWDQPQHF. The rearrangement uses TRBV20-1 and TRBJ1-5; no definite D call. CDR3 length: 12 amino acids. Trimming cost V 6 bases and J 5 bases, with 11 bases left between them. CDR1 is DFQATT and CDR2 is SNEGSKA in the germline V gene (reference sequence).

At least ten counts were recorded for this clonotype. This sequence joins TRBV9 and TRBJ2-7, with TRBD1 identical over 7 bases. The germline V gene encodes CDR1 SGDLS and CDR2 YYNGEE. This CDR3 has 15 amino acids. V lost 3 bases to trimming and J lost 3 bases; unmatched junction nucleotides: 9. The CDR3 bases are TGTGCCAGCAGCGAGCAACAGGGGTTAAGCTACGAGCAGTACTTC. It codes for CASSEQQGLSYEQYF.

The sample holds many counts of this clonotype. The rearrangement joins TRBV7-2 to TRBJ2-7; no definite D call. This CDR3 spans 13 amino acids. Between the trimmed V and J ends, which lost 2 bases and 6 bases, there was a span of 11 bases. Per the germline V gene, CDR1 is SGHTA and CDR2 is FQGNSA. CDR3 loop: CASSLFMGSEQYF. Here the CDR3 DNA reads TGTGCCAGCAGCTTATTTATGGGTAGCGAGCAGTACTTC.

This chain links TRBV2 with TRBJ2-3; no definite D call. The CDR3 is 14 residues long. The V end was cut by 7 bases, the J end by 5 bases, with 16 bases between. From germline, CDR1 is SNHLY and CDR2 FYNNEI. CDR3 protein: CASTLQTLGDTQYF. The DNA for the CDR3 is TGTGCCAGCACACTCCAAACCCTGGGAGATACGCAGTATTTT.

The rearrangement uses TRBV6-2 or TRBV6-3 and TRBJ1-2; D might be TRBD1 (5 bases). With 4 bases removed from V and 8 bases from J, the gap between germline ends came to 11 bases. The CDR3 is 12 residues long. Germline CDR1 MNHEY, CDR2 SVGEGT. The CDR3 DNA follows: TGTGCCAGCAGTTCCAGGGTAGAGGGCTACACCTTC. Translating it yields CASSSRVEGYTF.

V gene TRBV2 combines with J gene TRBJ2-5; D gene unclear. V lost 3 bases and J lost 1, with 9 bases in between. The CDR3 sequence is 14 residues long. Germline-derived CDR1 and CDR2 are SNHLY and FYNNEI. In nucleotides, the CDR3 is TGTGCCAGCAGTGAGAACCCGACCCAAGAGACCCAGTACTTC. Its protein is CASSENPTQETQYF.

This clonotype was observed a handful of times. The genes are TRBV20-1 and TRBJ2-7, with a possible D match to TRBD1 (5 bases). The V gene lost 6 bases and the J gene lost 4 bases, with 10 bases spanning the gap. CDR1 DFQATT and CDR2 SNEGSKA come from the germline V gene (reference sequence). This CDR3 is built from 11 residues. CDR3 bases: TGCAGTGCCGTTACAGGATACGAGCAGTACTTC. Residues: CSAVTGYEQYF.

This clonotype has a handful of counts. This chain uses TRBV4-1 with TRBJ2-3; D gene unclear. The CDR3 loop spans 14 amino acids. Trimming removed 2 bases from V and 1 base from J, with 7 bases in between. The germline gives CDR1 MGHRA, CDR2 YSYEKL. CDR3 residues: CASSQIGRTDTQYF. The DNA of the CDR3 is TGCGCCAGCAGCCAAATCGGTCGCACAGATACGCAGTATTTT.

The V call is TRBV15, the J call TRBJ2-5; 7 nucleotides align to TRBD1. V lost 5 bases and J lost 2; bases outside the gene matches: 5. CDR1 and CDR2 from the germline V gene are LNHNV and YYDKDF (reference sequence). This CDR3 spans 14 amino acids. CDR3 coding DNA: TGTGCCACCAGCGAAGACAGGGTACAAGAGACCCAGTACTTC. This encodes CATSEDRVQETQYF.

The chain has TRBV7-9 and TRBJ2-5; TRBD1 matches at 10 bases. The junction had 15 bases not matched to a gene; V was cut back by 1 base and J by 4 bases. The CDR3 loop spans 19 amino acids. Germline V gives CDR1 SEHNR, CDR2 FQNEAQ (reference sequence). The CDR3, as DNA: TGTGCCAGCAGCTTAGGACTCGGAGGAGGGACAGGGGCGTTAGAGACCCAGTACTTC. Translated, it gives CASSLGLGGGTGALETQYF.

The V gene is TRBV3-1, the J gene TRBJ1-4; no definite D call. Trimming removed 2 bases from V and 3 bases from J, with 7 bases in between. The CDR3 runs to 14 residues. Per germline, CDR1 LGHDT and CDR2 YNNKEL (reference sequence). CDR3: CASSQRFANEKLFF. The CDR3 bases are TGTGCCAGCAGCCAAAGGTTCGCTAATGAAAAACTGTTTTTT. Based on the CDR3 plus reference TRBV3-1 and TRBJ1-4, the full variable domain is DTAVSQTPKYLVTQMGNDKSIKCEQNLGHDTMYWYKQDSKKFLKIMFSYNNKELIINETVPNRFSPKSPDKAHLNLHINSLELGDSAVYFCASSQRFANEKLFFGSGTQLSVL.

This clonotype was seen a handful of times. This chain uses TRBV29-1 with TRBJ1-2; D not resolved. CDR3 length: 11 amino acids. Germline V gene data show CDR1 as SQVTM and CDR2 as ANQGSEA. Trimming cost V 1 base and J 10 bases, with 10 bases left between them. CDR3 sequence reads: CSVEGGGVYTF. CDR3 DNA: TGCAGCGTTGAAGGAGGTGGAGTCTACACCTTC.

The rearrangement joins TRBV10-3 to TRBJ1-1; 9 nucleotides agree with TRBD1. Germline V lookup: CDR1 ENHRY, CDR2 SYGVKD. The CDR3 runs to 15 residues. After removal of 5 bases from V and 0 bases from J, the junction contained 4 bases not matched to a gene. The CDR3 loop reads CAISWDRAMNTEAFF. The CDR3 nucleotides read TGTGCCATCAGTTGGGACAGGGCCATGAACACTGAAGCTTTCTTT.

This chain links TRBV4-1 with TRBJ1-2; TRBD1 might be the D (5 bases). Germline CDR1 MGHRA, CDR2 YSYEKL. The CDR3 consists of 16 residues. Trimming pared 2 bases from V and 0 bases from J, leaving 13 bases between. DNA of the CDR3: TGCGCCAGCAGCCAACCGACAGCATCAGCTAACTATGGCTACACCTTC. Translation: CASSQPTASANYGYTF.

The CDR3 is CASSLDPEYSYEQYF. The CDR3 DNA follows: TGTGCCAGCAGCTTAGACCCCGAGTATTCCTACGAGCAGTACTTC. V usage is TRBV11-2 and J usage is TRBJ2-7, with D uncertain. The CDR3 is 15 amino acids. Germline-derived CDR1 and CDR2 are SGHAT and FQNNGV. Trimming took off 0 bases at V and 1 base at J, with 10 bases between the two ends.

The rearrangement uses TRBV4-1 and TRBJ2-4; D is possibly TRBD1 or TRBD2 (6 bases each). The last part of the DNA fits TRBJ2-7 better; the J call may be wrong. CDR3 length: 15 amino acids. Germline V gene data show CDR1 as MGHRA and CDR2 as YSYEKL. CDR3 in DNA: TGCGCCAGCAGCCAGATTACAGGGCGGGACTACGAGCAGTACTTC. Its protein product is CASSQITGRDYEQYF.

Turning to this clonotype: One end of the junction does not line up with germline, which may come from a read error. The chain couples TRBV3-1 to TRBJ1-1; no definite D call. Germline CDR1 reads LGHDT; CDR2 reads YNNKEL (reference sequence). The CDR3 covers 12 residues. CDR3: CVSSLPAGEAFF. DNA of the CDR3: TGTGTCAGCAGCCTTCCGGCAGGTGAAGCTTTCTTT.

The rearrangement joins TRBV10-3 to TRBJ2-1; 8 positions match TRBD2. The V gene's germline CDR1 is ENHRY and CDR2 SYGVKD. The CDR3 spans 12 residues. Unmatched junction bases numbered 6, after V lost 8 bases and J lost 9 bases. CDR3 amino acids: CAISGGISEQFF. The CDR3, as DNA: TGTGCCATCTCGGGAGGGATCAGTGAGCAGTTCTTC.

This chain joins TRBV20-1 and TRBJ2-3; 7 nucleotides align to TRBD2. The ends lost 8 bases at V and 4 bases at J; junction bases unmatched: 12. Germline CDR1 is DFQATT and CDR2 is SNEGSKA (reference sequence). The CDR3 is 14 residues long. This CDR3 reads CSTMVAGEADTQYF. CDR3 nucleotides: TGCAGTACCATGGTTGCGGGGGAGGCAGATACGCAGTATTTT.